This T cell receptor (beta chain) emerged from a study of cytomegalovirus exposure and HLA in healthy donors. Germline V gene lookup returns CDR1 MNHNS and CDR2 SASEGT. The CDR3 consists of 15 residues. The J segment lost 5 bases and the V segment lost 7 bases, leaving 11 bases of the junction unmatched. On this clone: Its antigen remains unidentified.

It was with 60 Vbeta and 13 Jbeta primers that the PCR ran. Only in-frame clones appear in the TCRdb table, and some are missing; sequencing was by immunoSEQ multiplex PCR. The repertoire holds roughly 100,000 clones, with just under 70% as singletons. Overall study results and limits: A prior analysis recorded that most TCR beta V segments were productive about 87% or about 30% of the time. TCR beta sequences reportedly predicted most subjects' HLA-A and HLA-B alleles accurately.

The source material was PBMCs. The TCR was taken from a woman in her forties or fifties in good health and CMV-seropositive. The chain recombines TRBV6-1 with TRBJ2-1; 7 bases are shared with TRBD1. DNA for the CDR3: TGTGCCAGCACCTCAACTCGACAGGGAAACAATGAGCAGTTCTTC. As protein: CASTSTRQGNNEQFF.